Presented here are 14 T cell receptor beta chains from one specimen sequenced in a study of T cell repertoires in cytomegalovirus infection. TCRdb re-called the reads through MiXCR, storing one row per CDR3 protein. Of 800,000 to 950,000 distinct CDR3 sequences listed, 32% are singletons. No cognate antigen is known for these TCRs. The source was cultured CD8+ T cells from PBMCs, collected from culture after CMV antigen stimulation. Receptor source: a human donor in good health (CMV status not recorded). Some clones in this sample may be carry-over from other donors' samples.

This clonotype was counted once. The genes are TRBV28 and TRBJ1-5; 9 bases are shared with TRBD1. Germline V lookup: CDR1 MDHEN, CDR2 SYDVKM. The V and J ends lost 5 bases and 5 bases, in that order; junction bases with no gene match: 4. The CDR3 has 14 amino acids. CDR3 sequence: CASSITGGYQPQHF. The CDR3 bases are TGTGCCAGCAGTATCACAGGGGGCTATCAGCCCCAGCATTTT.

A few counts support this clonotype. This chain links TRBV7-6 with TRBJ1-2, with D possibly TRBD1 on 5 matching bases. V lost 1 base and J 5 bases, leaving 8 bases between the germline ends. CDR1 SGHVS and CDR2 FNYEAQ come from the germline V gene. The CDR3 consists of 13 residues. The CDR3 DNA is TGTGCCAGCAGCTTAGAGGGGTTGTATGGCTACACCTTC. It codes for CASSLEGLYGYTF.

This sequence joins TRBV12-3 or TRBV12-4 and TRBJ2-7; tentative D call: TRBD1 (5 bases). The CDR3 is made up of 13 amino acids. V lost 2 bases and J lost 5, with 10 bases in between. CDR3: CASSLLLGHEQYF. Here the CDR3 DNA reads TGTGCCAGCAGTTTACTCTTGGGGCACGAGCAGTACTTC.

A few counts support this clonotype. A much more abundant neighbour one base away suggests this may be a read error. In DNA form, the CDR3 reads TGTGCCAGCAGCTTCACCGGGACTAGCCCCTGGCGTGAGCAGTTCTTC. It specifies CASSFTGTSPWREQFF. V usage is TRBV7-2 and J usage is TRBJ2-1; TRBD2 matches 9 bases. The germline V gene has CDR1 SGHTA and CDR2 FQGNSA. CDR3 size: 16 residues. V lost 3 bases to trimming and J lost 9 bases; unmatched junction nucleotides: 12.

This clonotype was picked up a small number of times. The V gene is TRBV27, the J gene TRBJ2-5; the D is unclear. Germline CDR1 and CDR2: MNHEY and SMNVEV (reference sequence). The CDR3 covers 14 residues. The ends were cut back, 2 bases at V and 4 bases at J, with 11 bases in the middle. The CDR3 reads CASSLSESGETQYF. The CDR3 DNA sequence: TGTGCCAGCAGTTTAAGCGAAAGTGGAGAGACCCAGTACTTC.

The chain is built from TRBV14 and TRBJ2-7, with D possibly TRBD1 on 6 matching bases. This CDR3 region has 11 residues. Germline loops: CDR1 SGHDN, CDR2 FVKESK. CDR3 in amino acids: CGKGHHYEQYV. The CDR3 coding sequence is TGTGGAAAGGGACACCACTACGAGCAGTACGTC.

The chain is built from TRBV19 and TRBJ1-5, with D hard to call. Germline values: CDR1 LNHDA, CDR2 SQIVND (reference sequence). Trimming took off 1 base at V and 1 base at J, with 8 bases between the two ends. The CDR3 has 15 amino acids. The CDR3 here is CASSIVGGSNQPQHF. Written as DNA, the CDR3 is TGTGCCAGTAGTATAGTTGGTGGGAGCAATCAGCCCCAGCATTTT.

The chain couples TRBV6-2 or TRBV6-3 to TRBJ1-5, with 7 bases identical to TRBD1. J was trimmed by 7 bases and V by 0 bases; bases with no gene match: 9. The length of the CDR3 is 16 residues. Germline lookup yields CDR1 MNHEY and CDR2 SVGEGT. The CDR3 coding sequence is TGTGCCAGCAGTTACTCTAGGCAGGGGGGCGGGCAGCCCCAGCATTTT. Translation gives CASSYSRQGGGQPQHF.

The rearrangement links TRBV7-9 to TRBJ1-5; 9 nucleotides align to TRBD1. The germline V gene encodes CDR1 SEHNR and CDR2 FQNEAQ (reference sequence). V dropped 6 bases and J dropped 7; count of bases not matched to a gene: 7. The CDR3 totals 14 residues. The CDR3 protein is CASRPTGGWQPQHF. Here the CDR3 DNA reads TGTGCCAGCAGGCCGACAGGGGGGTGGCAGCCCCAGCATTTT.

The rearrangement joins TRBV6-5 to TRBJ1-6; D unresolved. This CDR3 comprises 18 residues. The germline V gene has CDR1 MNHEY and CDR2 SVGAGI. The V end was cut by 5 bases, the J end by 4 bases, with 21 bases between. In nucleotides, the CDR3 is TGTGCCAGCAGTCCAATCCCCGGCCAGGAAACTTATAATTCACCCCTCCACTTT. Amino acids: CASSPIPGQETYNSPLHF.

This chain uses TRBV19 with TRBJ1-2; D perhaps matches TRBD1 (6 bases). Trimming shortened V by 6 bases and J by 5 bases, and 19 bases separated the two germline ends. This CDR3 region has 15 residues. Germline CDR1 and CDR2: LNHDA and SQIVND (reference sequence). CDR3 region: CASSSTGQSSYGYTF. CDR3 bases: TGTGCCAGTAGCTCAACGGGACAATCCTCGTATGGCTACACCTTC.

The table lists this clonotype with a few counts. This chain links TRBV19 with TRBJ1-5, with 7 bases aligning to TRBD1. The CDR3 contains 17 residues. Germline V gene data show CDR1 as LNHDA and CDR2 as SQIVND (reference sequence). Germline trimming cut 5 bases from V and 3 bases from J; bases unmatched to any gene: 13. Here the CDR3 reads CASSPRQGPLPNQPQHF. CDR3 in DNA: TGTGCCAGTAGTCCGAGACAGGGACCCCTCCCCAATCAGCCCCAGCATTTT.

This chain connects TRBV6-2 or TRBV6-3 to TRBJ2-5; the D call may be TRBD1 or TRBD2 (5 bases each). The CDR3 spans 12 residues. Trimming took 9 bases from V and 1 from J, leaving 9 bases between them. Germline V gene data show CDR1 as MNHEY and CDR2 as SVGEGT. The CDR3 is CASGDRQETQYF. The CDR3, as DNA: TGTGCCAGTGGGGACCGCCAAGAGACCCAGTACTTC.

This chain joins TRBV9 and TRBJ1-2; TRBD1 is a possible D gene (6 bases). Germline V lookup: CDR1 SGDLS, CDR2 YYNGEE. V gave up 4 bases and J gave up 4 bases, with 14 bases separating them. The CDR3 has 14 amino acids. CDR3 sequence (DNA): TGTGCCAGCAGCCGGACAGAGCAAGTCTATGGCTACACCTTC. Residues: CASSRTEQVYGYTF.